This TCR beta chain was sequenced during a study of blood T cell repertoires in COVID-19. About the research overall: The origin of the acute and convalescent COVID-19 samples was the United States, Italy and Spain. From T cells, B-cell-depleted T cells, or PBMCs came the material, which was cDNA or gDNA.

In the original processing: Amplified reference gene primers provided the basis for estimating nucleated cell counts. Profiled with immunoSEQ multiplex PCR; TCRdb holds only in-frame clones, not every one. That table supplies the V and J calls and clone size; D and trimming were determined from the DNA. The sample holds some 25,000 clones, approximately 94% seen once. Sequencing used peripheral blood. This clonotype originated in a woman aged 45 to 65 with active COVID-19.

The DNA for the CDR3 is TGCGCCAGCAGCTTGGGGCAGGGCCGATCCGAGCAGTACGTC. As protein: CASSLGQGRSEQYV. This chain connects TRBV5-1 to TRBJ2-7; D might be TRBD1 (5 bases). Germline V gene data show CDR1 as SGHRS and CDR2 as YFSETQ. The CDR3 runs to 14 residues. V was trimmed by 0 bases and J by 6 bases, leaving 13 bases between them.